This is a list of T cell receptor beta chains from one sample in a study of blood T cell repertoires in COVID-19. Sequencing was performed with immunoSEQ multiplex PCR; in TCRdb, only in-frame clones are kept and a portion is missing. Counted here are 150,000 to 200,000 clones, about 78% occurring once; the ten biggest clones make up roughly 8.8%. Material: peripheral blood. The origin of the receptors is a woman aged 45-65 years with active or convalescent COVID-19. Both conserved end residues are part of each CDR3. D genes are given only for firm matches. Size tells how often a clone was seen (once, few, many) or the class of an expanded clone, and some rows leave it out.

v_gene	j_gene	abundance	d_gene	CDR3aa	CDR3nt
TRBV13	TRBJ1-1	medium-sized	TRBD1	CASRKQGANTEAFF	TGTGCCAGCAGAAAACAGGGGGCGAACACTGAAGCTTTCTTT
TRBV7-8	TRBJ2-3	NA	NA	CASRAWGGASTDTQYF	TGTGCCAGCAGAGCCTGGGGCGGGGCCTCCACAGATACGCAGTATTTT
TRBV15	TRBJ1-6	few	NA	CATSRGALGYNSPLHF	TGTGCCACCAGCAGAGGGGCTTTGGGCTATAATTCACCCCTCCACTTT
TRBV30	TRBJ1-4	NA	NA	CACAGGTPTNEKLFF	TGTGCCTGCGCGGGGGGGACCCCAACTAATGAAAAACTGTTTTTT
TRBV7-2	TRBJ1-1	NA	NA	CASSPGPRDTEAFF	TGTGCCAGCAGCCCCGGACCGAGGGACACTGAAGCTTTCTTT
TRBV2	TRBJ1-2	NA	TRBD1	CASRGTGGRQGYTF	TGTGCCAGCAGAGGGACAGGGGGCCGGCAAGGCTACACCTTC
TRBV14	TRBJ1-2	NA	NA	CASSQMGRENYGYTF	TGTGCCAGCAGCCAAATGGGCAGAGAAAACTATGGCTACACCTTC
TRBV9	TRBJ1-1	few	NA	CASSVGEGGSMNTEAFF	TGTGCCAGCAGCGTAGGGGAGGGGGGATCCATGAACACTGAAGCTTTCTTT
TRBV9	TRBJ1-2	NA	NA	CASSRVTGSSYGYTF	TGTGCCAGCAGCCGGGTGACCGGGAGCAGCTATGGCTACACCTTC
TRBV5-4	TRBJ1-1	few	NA	CASSLPGGSNTEAFF	TGTGCCAGCAGCTTGCCCGGGGGGTCAAACACTGAAGCTTTCTTT
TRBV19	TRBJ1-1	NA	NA	CASRRTAVEAFF	TGTGCCAGTAGGCGAACCGCGGTAGAAGCTTTCTTT
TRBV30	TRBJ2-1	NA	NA	CAWSVPGAVSSYNEQFF	TGTGCCTGGAGTGTCCCAGGGGCGGTAAGCTCCTACAATGAGCAGTTCTTC
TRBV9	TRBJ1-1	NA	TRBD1	CASSPGQGLNTEAFF	TGTGCCAGCAGCCCCGGACAGGGATTAAACACTGAAGCTTTCTTT
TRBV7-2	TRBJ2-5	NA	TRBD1	CASSWTGQETQYF	TGTGCCAGCAGCTGGACAGGCCAAGAGACCCAGTACTTC
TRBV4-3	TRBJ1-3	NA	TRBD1	CASSQTTGGAGNTIYF	TGCGCCAGCAGCCAGACAACAGGGGGCGCTGGAAACACCATATATTTT
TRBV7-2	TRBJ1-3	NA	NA	CASSVQGSSGNTIYF	TGTGCCAGCAGCGTACAGGGATCGAGTGGAAACACCATATATTTT
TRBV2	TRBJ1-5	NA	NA	CASSGTAFSNQPQHF	TGTGCCAGCAGTGGGACAGCCTTTAGCAATCAGCCCCAGCATTTT
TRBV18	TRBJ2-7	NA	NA	CASSPGPRGYEQYF	TGTGCCAGCTCACCTGGGCCTAGGGGCTACGAGCAGTACTTC
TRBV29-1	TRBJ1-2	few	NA	CSVEDGEGGGPRGGYTF	TGCAGCGTTGAAGATGGAGAGGGTGGGGGACCCAGGGGTGGCTACACCTTC
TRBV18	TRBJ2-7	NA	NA	CASSLQGYEQYF	TGTGCCAGCTCACTTCAGGGCTACGAGCAGTACTTC
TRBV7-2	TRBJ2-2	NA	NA	CASSRGASGNTGELFF	TGTGCCAGCAGTAGGGGGGCTAGCGGAAACACCGGGGAGCTGTTTTTT
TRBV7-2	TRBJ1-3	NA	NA	CASSRGVSGNTIYF	TGTGCCAGCAGCCGCGGTGTCTCTGGAAACACCATATATTTT
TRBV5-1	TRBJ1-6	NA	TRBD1	CASSPQGAGRNSPLHF	TGCGCCAGCAGCCCACAGGGGGCGGGAAGGAATTCACCCCTCCACTTT
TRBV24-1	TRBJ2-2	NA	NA	CATRSGANTGELFF	TGTGCCACCCGGTCGGGAGCCAATACCGGGGAGCTGTTTTTT
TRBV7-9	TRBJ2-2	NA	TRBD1	CASSADRGLTGELFF	TGTGCCAGCAGCGCCGACAGGGGGCTGACCGGGGAGCTGTTTTTT
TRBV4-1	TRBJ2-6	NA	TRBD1	CASSQDRDSSGANVLTF	TGCGCCAGCAGCCAAGATAGGGACAGCTCTGGGGCCAACGTCCTGACTTTC
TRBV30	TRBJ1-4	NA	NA	CAWTPQVTEKLFF	TGTGCCTGGACCCCCCAGGTGACTGAAAAACTGTTTTTT
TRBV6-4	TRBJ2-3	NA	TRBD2	CASSDSAGGPDTQYF	TGTGCCAGCAGTGACTCAGCGGGGGGGCCAGATACGCAGTATTTT
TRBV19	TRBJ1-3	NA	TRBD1	CASSISGQGASGNTIYF	TGTGCCAGTAGTATTTCGGGACAGGGAGCCTCTGGAAACACCATATATTTT
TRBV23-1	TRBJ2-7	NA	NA	CASSQTYLYDGQYF	TGCGCCAGCAGTCAGACATACCTCTACGACGGGCAGTACTTC
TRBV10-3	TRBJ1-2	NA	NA	CAISESGGNYGYTF	TGTGCCATCAGTGAGTCGGGGGGTAACTATGGCTACACCTTC